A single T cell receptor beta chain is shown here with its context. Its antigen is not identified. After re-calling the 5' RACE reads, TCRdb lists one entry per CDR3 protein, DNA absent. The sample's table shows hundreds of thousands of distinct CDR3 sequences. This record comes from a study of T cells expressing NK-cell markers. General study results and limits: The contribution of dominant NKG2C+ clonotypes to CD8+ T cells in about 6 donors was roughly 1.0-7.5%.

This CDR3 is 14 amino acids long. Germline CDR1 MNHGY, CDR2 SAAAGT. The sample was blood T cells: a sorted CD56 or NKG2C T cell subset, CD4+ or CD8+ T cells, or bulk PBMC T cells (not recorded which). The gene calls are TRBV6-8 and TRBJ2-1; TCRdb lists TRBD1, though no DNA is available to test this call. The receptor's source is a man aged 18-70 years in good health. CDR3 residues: CATDGGTGVDEQFF.